The 23 T cell receptor beta chains presented below share a single source sample, sequenced in a study of blood T cell repertoires in COVID-19. This table comes from immunoSEQ multiplex PCR, and its TCRdb copy is limited to in-frame clones, with some not included. In the table there are roughly 220,000 clones, 88% of which are singletons. Sequencing was done on a sample of PBMCs or T cells enriched from blood (not recorded which). Receptors were obtained from a woman aged 45-65 years with acute COVID-19.

The chain links TRBV27 to TRBJ2-5, with 10 bases matching TRBD2. Per the germline V gene, CDR1 is MNHEY and CDR2 is SMNVEV (reference sequence). Germline trimming cut 7 bases from V and 4 bases from J; bases unmatched to any gene: 3. The CDR3 totals 13 residues. The chain's CDR3 is CASTSGGGETQYF. As DNA, the CDR3 is TGTGCCAGCACCAGCGGGGGGGGAGAGACCCAGTACTTC.

The chain has TRBV28 and TRBJ2-1, with TRBD2 matching over 7 bases. Germline-derived CDR1 and CDR2 are MDHEN and SYDVKM. This CDR3 has 12 amino acids. The trim removed 11 bases at V and 1 base at J, leaving 2 bases unmatched. CDR3 coding DNA: TGTGCCGGGGGGGGGTCCTACAATGAGCAGTTCTTC. This encodes CAGGGSYNEQFF.

This clone was picked up one time. This chain uses TRBV28 with TRBJ1-5; TRBD1 matches at 7 bases. The CDR3 is 16 residues long. Germline lookup yields CDR1 MDHEN and CDR2 SYDVKM. V lost 6 bases, J lost 2 bases, and 10 bases stayed unmatched. The CDR3 sequence is CASSRPGTAGNQPQHF. The CDR3 bases are TGTGCCAGCAGCCGGCCCGGGACAGCGGGCAATCAGCCCCAGCATTTT.

The V gene is TRBV28, the J gene TRBJ1-4; perhaps TRBD1 as D (5 bases). V was clipped by 6 bases and J by 8 bases, with 13 bases between them. In germline, CDR1 is MDHEN, CDR2 SYDVKM. The CDR3 sequence is 13 residues long. Here the CDR3 DNA reads TGTGCCAGCAGGAGCAGGGTTGAAGAAAAACTGTTTTTT. Amino acid sequence: CASRSRVEEKLFF.

This chain connects TRBV7-2 to TRBJ2-1; 13 nucleotides match TRBD2. V shed 5 bases, J shed 4 bases, and the junction held 5 bases outside the gene matches. The germline V gene has CDR1 SGHTA and CDR2 FQGNSA. The CDR3 totals 16 residues. The chain's CDR3 is CASSPQLAGGYNEQFF. Written as DNA, the CDR3 is TGTGCCAGCAGCCCCCAACTAGCGGGGGGGTACAATGAGCAGTTCTTC.

This clone was detected once. The chain carries TRBV19 and TRBJ2-6; D call uncertain. The CDR3 is made up of 16 amino acids. Per the germline V gene, CDR1 is LNHDA and CDR2 is SQIVND (reference sequence). Trimming took off 3 bases at V and 0 bases at J, with 9 bases between the two ends. CDR3 nucleotides: TGTGCCAGTAGTATTTGGGCAGACTCTGGGGCCAACGTCCTGACTTTC. Protein: CASSIWADSGANVLTF.

The chain recombines TRBV2 with TRBJ2-1, with D uncertain. The germline V and J ends were trimmed by 0 bases and 4 bases, with 7 bases remaining between them. The CDR3 contains 14 residues. The germline V gene encodes CDR1 SNHLY and CDR2 FYNNEI. CDR3 loop: CASSEAQAYNEQFF. The CDR3 bases are TGTGCCAGCAGTGAAGCTCAAGCGTACAATGAGCAGTTCTTC.

The gene calls are TRBV19 and TRBJ1-2; 9 nucleotides match TRBD1. Germline V lookup: CDR1 LNHDA, CDR2 SQIVND (reference sequence). The CDR3 runs 14 residues. After removal of 3 bases from V and 4 bases from J, the junction contained 3 bases not matched to a gene. CDR3: CASSMGTGIYGYTF. The CDR3 DNA follows: TGTGCCAGTAGTATGGGGACAGGGATCTATGGCTACACCTTC. The full variable domain, with the rest looked up from reference TRBV19 and TRBJ1-2, is DGGITQSPKYLFRKEGQNVTLSCEQNLNHDAMYWYRQDPGQGLRLIYYSQIVNDFQKGDIAEGYSVSREKKESFPLTVTSAQKNPTAFYLCASSMGTGIYGYTFGSGTRLTVV.

This clone was counted once. The rearrangement joins TRBV29-1 to TRBJ1-1; D is possibly TRBD1 (5 bases). Germline V gene data show CDR1 as SQVTM and CDR2 as ANQGSEA. V dropped 0 bases and J dropped 3 bases, with 8 bases sitting between them. The CDR3 covers 13 residues. The CDR3 sequence: CSVEDRGDTEAFF. Written as DNA, the CDR3 is TGCAGCGTTGAAGATCGGGGGGACACTGAAGCTTTCTTT.

The chain employs TRBV5-6 and TRBJ2-3; the D is unclear. Trimming took 0 bases from V and 6 from J, leaving 11 bases between them. This CDR3 contains 14 residues. The germline V gene encodes CDR1 SGHDT and CDR2 YYEEEE. CDR3 in amino acids: CASSLGALLDTQYF. In DNA, the CDR3 is TGTGCCAGCAGCTTGGGAGCCTTGCTTGATACGCAGTATTTT.

This clone showed up just once. This chain's CDR3 is CASSFGQGSYEQYF. Written as DNA, the CDR3 is TGTGCCAGCAGCTTCGGACAGGGCTCCTACGAGCAGTACTTC. The chain has TRBV7-3 and TRBJ2-7, with 8 bases aligning to TRBD1. V lost 3 bases, J lost 0 bases, and 1 base stayed unmatched. The germline gives CDR1 SGHTA, CDR2 FQGTGA. The CDR3 spans 14 residues.

The gene calls are TRBV5-1 and TRBJ2-2, with D perhaps TRBD1 (6 bases). This CDR3 region has 15 residues. In germline, CDR1 is SGHRS, CDR2 YFSETQ. Trimming took off 3 bases at V and 1 base at J, with 10 bases between the two ends. The DNA of the CDR3 is TGCGCCAGCAGCTCCACAGGGATGAACACCGGGGAGCTGTTTTTT. It yields the protein CASSSTGMNTGELFF.

The gene calls are TRBV28 and TRBJ2-3; the match to TRBD1 covers 8 bases. The germline V gene encodes CDR1 MDHEN and CDR2 SYDVKM. The CDR3 is 14 amino acids. V was clipped by 4 bases and J by 4 bases; unmatched bases: 4. CDR3 protein: CASSYGQGADTQYF. In DNA, the CDR3 is TGTGCCAGCAGTTACGGACAGGGAGCAGATACGCAGTATTTT.

CDR3 sequence reads: CASSPTTGYGMNTEAFF. The CDR3 DNA reads TGTGCCAGCAGCCCCACGACAGGGTATGGGATGAACACTGAAGCTTTCTTT. This sequence joins TRBV7-3 and TRBJ1-1; TRBD1 matches at 7 bases. Trimming at V came to 5 bases and at J to 0 bases, leaving 12 bases not matched to a gene. The CDR3 runs 17 residues. CDR1 and CDR2 from the germline V gene are SGHTA and FQGTGA.

The chain links TRBV27 to TRBJ2-7, with D maybe TRBD2 (5 bases). Trimming removed 5 bases from V and 4 bases from J, with 15 bases in between. The CDR3 has 14 amino acids. Germline loops: CDR1 MNHEY, CDR2 SMNVEV (reference sequence). The DNA for the CDR3 is TGTGCCAGCAGTAGTTACTCCCGGGATTACGAGCAGTACTTC. Translation: CASSSYSRDYEQYF.

This chain joins TRBV9 and TRBJ2-7, with TRBD1 matching over 11 bases. V was pared by 3 bases and J by 1 base, with 3 bases of the junction left unmatched. CDR1 is SGDLS and CDR2 is YYNGEE in the germline V gene. The CDR3 covers 15 residues. This CDR3 reads CASSDGTGGSYEQYF. The CDR3 nucleotides read TGTGCCAGCAGCGACGGGACAGGGGGGTCCTACGAGCAGTACTTC. Supplemented by reference TRBV9 and TRBJ2-7, the full variable domain reads DSGVTQTPKHLITATGQRVTLRCSPRSGDLSVYWYQQSLDQGLQFLIQYYNGEERAKGNILERFSAQQFPDLHSELNLSSLELGDSALYFCASSDGTGGSYEQYFGPGTRLTVT.

The gene calls are TRBV27 and TRBJ2-7; tentative D call: TRBD2 (5 bases). Trimming pared 6 bases from V and 3 bases from J, leaving 9 bases between. The germline V gene encodes CDR1 MNHEY and CDR2 SMNVEV (reference sequence). The CDR3 length is 12 residues. The CDR3 here is CASSPGSYEQYF. The CDR3 DNA follows: TGTGCCAGCAGCCCTGGGAGCTACGAGCAGTACTTC.

This rearrangement joins TRBV27 to TRBJ1-2; the match to TRBD1 covers 8 bases. Germline V gene data show CDR1 as MNHEY and CDR2 as SMNVEV (reference sequence). Trimming at V came to 4 bases and at J to 3 bases, leaving 7 bases not matched to a gene. The CDR3 has 15 amino acids. In nucleotides, the CDR3 is TGTGCCAGCAGTTCCATAGTGACAGGGGACTATGGCTACACCTTC. Translated, it gives CASSSIVTGDYGYTF.

This rearrangement joins TRBV7-8 to TRBJ2-7; TRBD1 matches at 7 bases. Trimming cost V 5 bases and J 7 bases; bases outside gene matches: 8. The CDR3 totals 13 residues. Germline V gene sequence: CDR1 SGHVS, CDR2 FQNEAQ. The CDR3 sequence is CASSNWTGWEQYF. In DNA, the CDR3 is TGTGCCAGCAGCAACTGGACAGGATGGGAGCAGTACTTC.

This clone was seen a single time. The rearrangement joins TRBV2 to TRBJ1-6, with D perhaps TRBD1 (5 bases). With 3 bases removed from V and 7 bases from J, the gap between germline ends came to 10 bases. Germline V gene data show CDR1 as SNHLY and CDR2 as FYNNEI. CDR3 length: 14 residues. The DNA of the CDR3 is TGTGCCAGCAGTGAGCCAGGGCTGAATTCACCCCTCCACTTT. Amino acid sequence: CASSEPGLNSPLHF.

CDR3 DNA sequence: TGCGCCAGCAGCTTGGCCATTGGAGGGGATACGCAGTATTTT. The encoded protein is CASSLAIGGDTQYF. V gene TRBV5-1 combines with J gene TRBJ2-3; a weak D match, TRBD2 (6 bases). The V gene's germline CDR1 is SGHRS and CDR2 YFSETQ. The CDR3 totals 14 residues. The ends were cut back, 0 bases at V and 6 bases at J, with 11 bases in the middle.

Worth noting for this clone: Germline is not matched at one junction end, which may reflect a read error. The chain has TRBV7-2 and TRBJ1-5, with 9 bases that match TRBD1. CDR3 length: 14 residues. CDR1 and CDR2 from the germline V gene are SGHTA and FQGNSA. The CDR3 bases are TGTGCCAGCAGCTTATGGACAGGGGATCAACCCCAGCATTTT. Translation gives CASSLWTGDQPQHF.

The CDR3, as DNA: TGCGCCAGCAGCTGGGCACCCGGGACAGGGGTCTATGGCTACACCTTC. Amino acids: CASSWAPGTGVYGYTF. The chain carries TRBV5-1 and TRBJ1-2; TRBD1 agrees at 10 bases. This CDR3 region has 16 residues. CDR1 is SGHRS, CDR2 YFSETQ, per germline. V lost 3 bases and J lost 4; bases outside the gene matches: 9.